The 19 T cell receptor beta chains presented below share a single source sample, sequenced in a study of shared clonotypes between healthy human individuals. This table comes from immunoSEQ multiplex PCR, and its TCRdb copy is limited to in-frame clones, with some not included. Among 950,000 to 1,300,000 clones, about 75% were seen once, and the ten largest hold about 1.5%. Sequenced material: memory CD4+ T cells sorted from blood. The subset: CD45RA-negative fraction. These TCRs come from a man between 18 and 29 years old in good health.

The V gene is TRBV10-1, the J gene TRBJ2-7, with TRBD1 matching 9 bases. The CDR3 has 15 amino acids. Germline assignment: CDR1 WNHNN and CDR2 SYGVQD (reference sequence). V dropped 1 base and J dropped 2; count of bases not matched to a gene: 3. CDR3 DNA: TGCGCCAGCAGTGAGTGGGGACAGGGTACCTACGAGCAGTACTTC. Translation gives CASSEWGQGTYEQYF.

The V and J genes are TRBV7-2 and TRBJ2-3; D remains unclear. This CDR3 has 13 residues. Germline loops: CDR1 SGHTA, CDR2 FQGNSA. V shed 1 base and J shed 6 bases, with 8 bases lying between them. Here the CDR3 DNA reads TGTGCCAGCAGCTTAGTTGTGAGGGATACGCAGTATTTT. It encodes CASSLVVRDTQYF. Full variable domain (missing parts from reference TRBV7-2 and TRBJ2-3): GAGVSQSPSNKVTEKGKDVELRCDPISGHTALYWYRQSLGQGLEFLIYFQGNSAPDKSGLPSDRFSAERTGGSVSTLTIQRTQQEDSAVYLCASSLVVRDTQYFGPGTRLTVL.

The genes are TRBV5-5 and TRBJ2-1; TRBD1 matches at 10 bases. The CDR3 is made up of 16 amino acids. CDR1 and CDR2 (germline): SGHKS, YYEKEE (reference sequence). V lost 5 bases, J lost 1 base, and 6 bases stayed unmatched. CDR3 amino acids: CASSRAGQGSYNEQFF. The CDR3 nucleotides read TGTGCCAGCAGTCGGGCGGGACAGGGGTCCTACAATGAGCAGTTCTTC.

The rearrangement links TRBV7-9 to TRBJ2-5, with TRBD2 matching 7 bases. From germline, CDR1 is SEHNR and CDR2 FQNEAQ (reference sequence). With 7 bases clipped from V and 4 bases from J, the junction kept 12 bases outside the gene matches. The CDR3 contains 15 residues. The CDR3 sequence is CASTILLSGGETQYF. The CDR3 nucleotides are TGTGCCAGCACCATCCTCTTATCGGGGGGAGAGACCCAGTACTTC.

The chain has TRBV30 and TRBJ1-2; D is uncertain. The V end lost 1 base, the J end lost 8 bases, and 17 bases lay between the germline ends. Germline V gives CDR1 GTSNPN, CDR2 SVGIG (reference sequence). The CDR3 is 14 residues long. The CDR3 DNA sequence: TGTGCCTGGAGTGGCCCCTCCCCCGGCCGGGGCTACACCTTC. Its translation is CAWSGPSPGRGYTF.

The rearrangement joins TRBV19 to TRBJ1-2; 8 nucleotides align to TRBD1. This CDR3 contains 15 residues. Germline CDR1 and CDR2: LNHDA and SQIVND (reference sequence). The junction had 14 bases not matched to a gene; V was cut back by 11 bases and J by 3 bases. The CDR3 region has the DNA TGTGCCTCGAAGCCCGCGGACAGGGCCGACTATGGCTACACCTTC. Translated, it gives CASKPADRADYGYTF.

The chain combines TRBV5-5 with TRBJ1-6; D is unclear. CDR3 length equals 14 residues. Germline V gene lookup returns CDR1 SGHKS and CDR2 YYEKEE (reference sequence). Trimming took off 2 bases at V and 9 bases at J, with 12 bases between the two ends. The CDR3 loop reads CASSLGPEGSPLHF. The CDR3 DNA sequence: TGTGCCAGCAGCTTAGGGCCCGAGGGTTCACCCCTCCACTTT.

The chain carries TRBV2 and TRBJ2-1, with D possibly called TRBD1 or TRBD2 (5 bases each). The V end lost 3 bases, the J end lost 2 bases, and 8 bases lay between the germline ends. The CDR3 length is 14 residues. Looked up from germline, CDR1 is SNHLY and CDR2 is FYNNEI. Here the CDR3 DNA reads TGTGCCAGCAGTGATCTGGGACCCTACAATGAGCAGTTCTTC. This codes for CASSDLGPYNEQFF.

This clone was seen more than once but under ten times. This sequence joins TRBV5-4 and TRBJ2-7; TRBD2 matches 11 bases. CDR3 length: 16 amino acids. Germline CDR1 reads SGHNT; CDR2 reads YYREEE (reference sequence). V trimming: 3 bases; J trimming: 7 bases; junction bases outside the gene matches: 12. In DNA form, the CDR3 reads TGTGCCAGCAGCTCGACTCTACTAGCGGGAGCTAGGGAGCAGTACTTC. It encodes CASSSTLLAGAREQYF.

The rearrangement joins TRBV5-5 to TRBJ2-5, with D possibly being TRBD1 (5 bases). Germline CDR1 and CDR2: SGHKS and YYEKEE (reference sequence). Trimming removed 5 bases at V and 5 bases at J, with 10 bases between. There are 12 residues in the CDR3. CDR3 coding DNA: TGTGCCAGCAGTTCGGCAGGGGAGACCCAGTACTTC. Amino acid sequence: CASSSAGETQYF.

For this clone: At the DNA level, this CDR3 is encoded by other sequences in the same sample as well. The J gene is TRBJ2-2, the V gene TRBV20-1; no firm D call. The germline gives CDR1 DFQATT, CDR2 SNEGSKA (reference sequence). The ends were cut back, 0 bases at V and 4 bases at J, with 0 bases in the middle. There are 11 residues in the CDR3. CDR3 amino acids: CSARDTGELFF. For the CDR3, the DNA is TGCAGTGCTAGAGACACCGGGGAGCTGTTTTTT.

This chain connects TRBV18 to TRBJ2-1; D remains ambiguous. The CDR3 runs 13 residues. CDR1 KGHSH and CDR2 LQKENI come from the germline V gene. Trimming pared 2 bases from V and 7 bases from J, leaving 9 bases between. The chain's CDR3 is CASSPVEGNEQFF. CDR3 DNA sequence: TGTGCCAGCTCACCAGTCGAAGGTAATGAGCAGTTCTTC.

This CDR3 reads CASSYRTGGFYEQYF. The CDR3 DNA is TGTGCCAGCAGTTACCGGACAGGGGGGTTCTACGAGCAGTACTTC. This chain joins TRBV6-5 and TRBJ2-7; 10 bases agree with TRBD1. With V trimmed by 2 bases and J by 3 bases, 4 bases remained unmatched. CDR1 is MNHEY and CDR2 is SVGAGI in the germline V gene. The CDR3 sequence is 15 residues long.

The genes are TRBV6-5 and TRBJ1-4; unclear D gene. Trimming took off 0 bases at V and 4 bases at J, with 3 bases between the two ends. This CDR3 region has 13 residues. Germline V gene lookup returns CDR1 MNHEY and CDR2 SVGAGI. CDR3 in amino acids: CASSYSRNEKLFF. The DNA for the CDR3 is TGTGCCAGCAGTTACTCCCGTAATGAAAAACTGTTTTTT.

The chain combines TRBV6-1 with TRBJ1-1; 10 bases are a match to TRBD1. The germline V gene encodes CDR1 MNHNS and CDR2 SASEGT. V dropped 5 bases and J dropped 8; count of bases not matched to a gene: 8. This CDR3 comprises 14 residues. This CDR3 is CASSRWDRGYEAFF. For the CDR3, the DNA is TGTGCCAGCAGTCGATGGGACAGGGGATACGAAGCTTTCTTT.

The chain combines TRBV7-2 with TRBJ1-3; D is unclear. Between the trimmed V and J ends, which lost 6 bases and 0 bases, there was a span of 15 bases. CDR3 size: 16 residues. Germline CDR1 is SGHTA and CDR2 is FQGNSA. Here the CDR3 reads CASSGVNLDSGNTIYF. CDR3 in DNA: TGTGCCAGCAGTGGGGTGAATCTGGACTCTGGAAACACCATATATTTT.

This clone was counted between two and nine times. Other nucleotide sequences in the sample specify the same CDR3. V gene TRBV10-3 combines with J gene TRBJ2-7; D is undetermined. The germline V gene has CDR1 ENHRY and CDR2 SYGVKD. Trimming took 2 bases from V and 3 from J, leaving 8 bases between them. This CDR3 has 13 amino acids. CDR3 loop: CAISEGYSYEQYF. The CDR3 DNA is TGTGCCATCAGTGAGGGTTACAGCTACGAGCAGTACTTC.

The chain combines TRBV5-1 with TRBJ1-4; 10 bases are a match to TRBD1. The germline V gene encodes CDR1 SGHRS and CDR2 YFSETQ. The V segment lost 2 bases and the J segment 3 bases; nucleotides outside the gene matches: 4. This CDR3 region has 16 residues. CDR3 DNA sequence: TGCGCCAGCAGCTTCGGACAGGGGGTATCTAATGAAAAACTGTTTTTT. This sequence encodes CASSFGQGVSNEKLFF.

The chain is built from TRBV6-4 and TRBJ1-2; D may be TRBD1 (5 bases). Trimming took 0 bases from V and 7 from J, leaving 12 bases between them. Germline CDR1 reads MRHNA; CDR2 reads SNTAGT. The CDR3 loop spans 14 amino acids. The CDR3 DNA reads TGTGCCAGCAGTGACTCTCGGGGGAAGGGTGGCTACACCTTC. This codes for CASSDSRGKGGYTF.